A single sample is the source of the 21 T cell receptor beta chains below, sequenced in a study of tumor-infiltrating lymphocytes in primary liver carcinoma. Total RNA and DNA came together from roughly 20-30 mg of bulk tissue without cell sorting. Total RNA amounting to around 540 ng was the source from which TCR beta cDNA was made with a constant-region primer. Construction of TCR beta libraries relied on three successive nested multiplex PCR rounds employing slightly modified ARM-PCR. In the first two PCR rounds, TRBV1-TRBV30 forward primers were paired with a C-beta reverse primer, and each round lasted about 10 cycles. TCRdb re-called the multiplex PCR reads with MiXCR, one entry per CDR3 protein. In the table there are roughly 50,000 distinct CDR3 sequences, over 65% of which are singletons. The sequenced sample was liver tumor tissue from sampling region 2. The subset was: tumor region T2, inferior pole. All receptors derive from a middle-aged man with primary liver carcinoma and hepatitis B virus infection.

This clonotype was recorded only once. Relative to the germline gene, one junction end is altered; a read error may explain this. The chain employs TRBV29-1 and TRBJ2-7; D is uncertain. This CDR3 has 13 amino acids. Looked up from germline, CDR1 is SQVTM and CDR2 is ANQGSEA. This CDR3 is CSIELTESYERYF. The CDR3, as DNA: TGCAGCATTGAATTAACAGAATCCTACGAGCGGTACTTC.

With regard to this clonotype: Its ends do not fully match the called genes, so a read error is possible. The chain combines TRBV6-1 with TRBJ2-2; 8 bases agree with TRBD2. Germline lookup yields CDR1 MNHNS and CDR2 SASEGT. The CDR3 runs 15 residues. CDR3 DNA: TGTCCCAGCTATTCCCACCAGCGGGAGTCCGGGGAGCTGTTTTTT. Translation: CPSYSHQRESGELFF.

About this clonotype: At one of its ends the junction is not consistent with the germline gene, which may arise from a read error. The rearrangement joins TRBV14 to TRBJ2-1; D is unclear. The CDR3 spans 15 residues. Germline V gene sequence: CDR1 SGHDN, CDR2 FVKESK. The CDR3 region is CASSQGHRSYNEQFF. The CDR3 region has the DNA TGTGCCAGCAGTCAAGGTCATAGGTCCTACAATGAGCAGTTCTTC.

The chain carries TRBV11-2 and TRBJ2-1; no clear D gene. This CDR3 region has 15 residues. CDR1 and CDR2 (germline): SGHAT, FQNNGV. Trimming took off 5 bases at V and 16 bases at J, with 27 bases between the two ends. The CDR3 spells CASSPPSVAYNELFF. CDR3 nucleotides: TGTGCCAGCAGCCCCCCCAGCGTGGCCTACAATGAGCTATTCTTC.

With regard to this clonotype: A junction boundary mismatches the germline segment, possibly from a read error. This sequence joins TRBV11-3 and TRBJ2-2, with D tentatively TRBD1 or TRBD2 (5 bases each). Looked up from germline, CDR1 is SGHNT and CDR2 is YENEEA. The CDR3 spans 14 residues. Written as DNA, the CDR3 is TGTGCCTGCAGCTCTGGTCTAGGCACCGGGGACCTGTTTTTT. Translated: CACSSGLGTGDLFF. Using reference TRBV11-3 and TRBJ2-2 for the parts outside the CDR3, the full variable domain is EAGVVQSPRYKIIEKKQPVAFWCNPISGHNTLYWYLQNLGQGPELLIRYENEEAVDDSQLPKDRFSAERLKGVDSTLKIQPAELGDSAVYLCACSSGLGTGDLFFGEGSRLTVL.

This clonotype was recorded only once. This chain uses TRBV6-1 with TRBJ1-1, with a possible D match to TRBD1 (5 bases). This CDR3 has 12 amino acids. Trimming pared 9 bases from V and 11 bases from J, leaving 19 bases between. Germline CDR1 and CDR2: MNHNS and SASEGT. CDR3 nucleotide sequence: TGTGCCAGTAGCCTCCCTTTCAGGGCGGCTTTCTTT. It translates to CASSLPFRAAFF.

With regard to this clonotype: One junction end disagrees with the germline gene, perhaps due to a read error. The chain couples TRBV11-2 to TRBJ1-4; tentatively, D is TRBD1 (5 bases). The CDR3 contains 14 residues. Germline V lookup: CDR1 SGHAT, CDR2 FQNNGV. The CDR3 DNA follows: TGTGCTAGCAGCTTAGAGGTTGGGGACGAAATACTGTCTTTT. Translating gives CASSLEVGDEILSF.

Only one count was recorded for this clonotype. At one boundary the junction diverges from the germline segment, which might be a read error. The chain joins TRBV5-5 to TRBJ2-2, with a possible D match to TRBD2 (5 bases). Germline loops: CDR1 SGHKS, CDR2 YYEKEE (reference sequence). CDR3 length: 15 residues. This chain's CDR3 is CTSSPTNQNTGELFF. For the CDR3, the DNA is TGTACCAGCAGCCCGACTAACCAGAACACCGGGGAGCTGTTTTTT.

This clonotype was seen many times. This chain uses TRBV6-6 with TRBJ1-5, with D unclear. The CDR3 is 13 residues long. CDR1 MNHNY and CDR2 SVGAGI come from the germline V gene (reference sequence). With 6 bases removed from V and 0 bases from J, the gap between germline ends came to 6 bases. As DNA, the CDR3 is TGTGCCAGCAGGGACGGTAGCAATCAGCCCCAGCATTTT. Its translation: CASRDGSNQPQHF.

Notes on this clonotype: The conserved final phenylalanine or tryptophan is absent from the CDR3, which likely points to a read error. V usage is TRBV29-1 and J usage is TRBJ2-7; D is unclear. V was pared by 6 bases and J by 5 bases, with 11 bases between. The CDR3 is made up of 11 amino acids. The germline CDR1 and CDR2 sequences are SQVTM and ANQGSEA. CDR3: CSVETPHEQYL. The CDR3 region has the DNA TGCAGCGTCGAAACCCCACACGAGCAGTACCTC.

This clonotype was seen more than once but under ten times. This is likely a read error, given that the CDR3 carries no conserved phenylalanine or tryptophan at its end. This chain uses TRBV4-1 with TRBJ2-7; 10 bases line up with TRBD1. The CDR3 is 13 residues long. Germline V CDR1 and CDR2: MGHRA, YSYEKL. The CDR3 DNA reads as TGCGTCAGCAGTCTGGACAGGGGGAACGAGCAGTACTCC. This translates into CVSSLDRGNEQYS.

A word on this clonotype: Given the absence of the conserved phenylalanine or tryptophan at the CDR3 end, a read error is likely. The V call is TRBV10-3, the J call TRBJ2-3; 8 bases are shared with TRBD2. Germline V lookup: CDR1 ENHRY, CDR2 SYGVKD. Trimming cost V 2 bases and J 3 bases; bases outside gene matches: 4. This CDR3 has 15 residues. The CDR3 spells CAISEGAGATDTQYS. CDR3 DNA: TGTGCCATCAGTGAGGGAGCGGGAGCAACAGATACGCAGTATTCT.

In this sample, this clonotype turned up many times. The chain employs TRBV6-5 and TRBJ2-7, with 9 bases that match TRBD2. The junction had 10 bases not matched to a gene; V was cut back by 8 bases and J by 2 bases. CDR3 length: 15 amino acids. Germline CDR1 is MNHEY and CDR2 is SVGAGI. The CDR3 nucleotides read TGTGCCAGCGGTCCCGAGACTAGCGGCCCCTACGAGCAGTACTTC. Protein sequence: CASGPETSGPYEQYF.

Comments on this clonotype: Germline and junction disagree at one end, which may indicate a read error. The CDR3 sequence is CASSPRTGWYSEQFF. In nucleotides, the CDR3 is TGTGCCAGCAGCCCACGGACAGGGTGGTACAGTGAGCAGTTCTTC. The chain recombines TRBV9 with TRBJ2-1; 8 bases agree with TRBD1. The CDR3 runs to 15 residues. CDR1 is SGDLS and CDR2 is YYNGEE in the germline V gene.

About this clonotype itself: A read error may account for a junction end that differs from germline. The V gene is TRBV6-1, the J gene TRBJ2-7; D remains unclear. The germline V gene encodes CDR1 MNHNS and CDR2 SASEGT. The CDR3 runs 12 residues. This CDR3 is CASNPGHYEQNF. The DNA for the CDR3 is TGTGCCAGCAACCCGGGCCACTACGAGCAGAATTTC.

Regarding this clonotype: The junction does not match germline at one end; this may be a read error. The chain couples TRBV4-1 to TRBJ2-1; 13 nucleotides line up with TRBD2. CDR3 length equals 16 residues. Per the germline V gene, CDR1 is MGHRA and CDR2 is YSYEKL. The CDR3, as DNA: TGCGCCAGCTGCCAACGACTAGCGGGAGGTGACAATGAGCAGTTCTTC. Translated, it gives CASCQRLAGGDNEQFF.

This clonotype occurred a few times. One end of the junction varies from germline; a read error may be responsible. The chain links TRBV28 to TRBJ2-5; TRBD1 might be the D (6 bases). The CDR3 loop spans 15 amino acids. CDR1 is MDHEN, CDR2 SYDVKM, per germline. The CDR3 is CTSSPSTGTGETQYF. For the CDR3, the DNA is TGTACCAGCAGTCCTAGCACAGGGACCGGAGAGACCCAGTACTTC.

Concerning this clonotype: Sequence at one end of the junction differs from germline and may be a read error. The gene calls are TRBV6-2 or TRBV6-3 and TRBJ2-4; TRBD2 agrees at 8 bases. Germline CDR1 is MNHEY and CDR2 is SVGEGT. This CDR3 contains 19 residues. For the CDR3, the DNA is TGTGCCTGCAGTCCACCGGGACTAGGCGTCTCACTAGCCAAAACCACTCAGTACTTC. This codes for CACSPPGLGVSLAKTTQYF.

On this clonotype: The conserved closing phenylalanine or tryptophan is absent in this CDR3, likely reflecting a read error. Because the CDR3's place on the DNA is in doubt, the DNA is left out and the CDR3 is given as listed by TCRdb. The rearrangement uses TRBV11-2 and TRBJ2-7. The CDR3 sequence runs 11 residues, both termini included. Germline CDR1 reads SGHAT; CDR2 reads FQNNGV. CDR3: CASSAYYEQYL.

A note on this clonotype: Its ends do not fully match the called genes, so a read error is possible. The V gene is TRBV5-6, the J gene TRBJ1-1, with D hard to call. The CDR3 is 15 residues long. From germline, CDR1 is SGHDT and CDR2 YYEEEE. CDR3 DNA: TGTGCCAGCAGCGGAGAGGACGGAATGAACACTGAAGCTATCTTT. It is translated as CASSGEDGMNTEAIF.

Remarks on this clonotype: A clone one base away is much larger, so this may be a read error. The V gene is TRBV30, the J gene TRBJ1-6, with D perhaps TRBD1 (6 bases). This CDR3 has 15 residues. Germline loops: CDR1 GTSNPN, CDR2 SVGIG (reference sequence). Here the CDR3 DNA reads TGTGCCTGGAGTCCCCCGGCAGGGGCTAATTCACCCCTCCGCTTT. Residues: CAWSPPAGANSPLRF. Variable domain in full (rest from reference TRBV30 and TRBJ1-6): SQTIHQWPATLVQPVGSPLSLECTVEGTSNPNLYWYRQAAGRGLQLLFYSVGIGQISSEVPQNLSASRPQDRQFILSSKKLLLSDSGFYLCAWSPPAGANSPLRFGNGTRLTVT.